This TCR beta chain was retrieved from a study of molecular identifiers for immune sequencing clone quantification. Overall study context: Naive CD8 cell RNA, from 20,000 or 100,000 cells, was split five ways in replicates, with four sequenced.

Comments on this clonotype: A single base separates this from a much larger clone, so it may be a read error.

Sorting was used to obtain naive CD8 T cells (CD8+CD4-CCR7+CD45RA+). TCRdb re-derived calls from the PCR reads in MiXCR, one entry per CDR3 protein. The sample holds about 60,000 distinct CDR3 sequences; roughly a fifth are singletons and the top ten take around 1.4%. CDR3 length equals 14 residues. V was pared by 6 bases and J by 3 bases, with 15 bases between. CDR1 and CDR2 from the germline V gene are MNHEY and SMNVEV (reference sequence). This TCR derives from a human donor in good health. Some libraries in this study had Jurkat cell RNA spiked in. The chain links TRBV27 to TRBJ2-7, with a weak D call TRBD1 (5 bases). Sequenced: naive CD8+ T cells from blood, with Jurkat cell RNA spiked in. The sample's subset: FACS-sorted CD8+CD4-CCR7+CD45RA+ naive T cells. Written as DNA, the CDR3 is TGTGCCAGCAGCCTAATTGGGGCGCTCTACGAGCAGTACTTC. As protein: CASSLIGALYEQYF.